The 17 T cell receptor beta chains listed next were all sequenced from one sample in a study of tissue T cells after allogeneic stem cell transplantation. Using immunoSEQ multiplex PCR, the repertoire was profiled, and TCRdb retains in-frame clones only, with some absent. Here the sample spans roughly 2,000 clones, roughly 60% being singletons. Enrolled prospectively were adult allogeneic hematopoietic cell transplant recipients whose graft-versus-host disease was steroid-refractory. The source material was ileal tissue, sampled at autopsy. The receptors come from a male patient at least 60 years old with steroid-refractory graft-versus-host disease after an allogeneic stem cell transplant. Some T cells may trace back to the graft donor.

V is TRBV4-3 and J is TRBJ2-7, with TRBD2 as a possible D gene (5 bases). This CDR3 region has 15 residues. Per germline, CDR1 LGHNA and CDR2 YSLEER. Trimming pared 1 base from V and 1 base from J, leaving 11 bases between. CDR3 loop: CASSQVADLSYEQYF. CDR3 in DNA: TGCGCCAGCAGCCAAGTGGCGGACTTATCCTACGAGCAGTACTTC.

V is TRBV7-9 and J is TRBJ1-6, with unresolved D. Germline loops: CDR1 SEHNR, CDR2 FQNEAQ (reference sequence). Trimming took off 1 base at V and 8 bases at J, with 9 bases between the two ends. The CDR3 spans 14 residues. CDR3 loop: CASSLEVFHSPLHF. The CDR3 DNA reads TGTGCCAGCAGCTTAGAAGTCTTCCATTCACCCCTCCACTTT.

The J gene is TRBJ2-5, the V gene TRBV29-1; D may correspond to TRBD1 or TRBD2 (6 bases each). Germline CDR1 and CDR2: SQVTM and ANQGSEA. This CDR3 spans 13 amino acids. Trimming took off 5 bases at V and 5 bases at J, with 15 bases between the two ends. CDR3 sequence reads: CSVRDSRGETQYF. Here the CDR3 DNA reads TGCAGCGTTAGGGACTCGAGGGGGGAGACCCAGTACTTC.

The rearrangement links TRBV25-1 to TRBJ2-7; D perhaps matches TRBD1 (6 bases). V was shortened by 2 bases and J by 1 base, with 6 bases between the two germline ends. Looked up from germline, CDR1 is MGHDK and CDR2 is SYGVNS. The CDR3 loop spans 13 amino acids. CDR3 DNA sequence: TGTGCCAGCAGTGAAAGGGGGTCCTACGAGCAGTACTTC. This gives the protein CASSERGSYEQYF.

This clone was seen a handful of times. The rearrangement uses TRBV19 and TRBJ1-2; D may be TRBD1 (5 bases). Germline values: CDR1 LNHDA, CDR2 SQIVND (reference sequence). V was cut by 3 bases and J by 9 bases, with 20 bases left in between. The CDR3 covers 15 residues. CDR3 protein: CASSIKGTAGESYTF. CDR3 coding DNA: TGTGCCAGTAGTATCAAGGGGACCGCAGGTGAGAGCTACACCTTC. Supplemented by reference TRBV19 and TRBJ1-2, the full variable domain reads DGGITQSPKYLFRKEGQNVTLSCEQNLNHDAMYWYRQDPGQGLRLIYYSQIVNDFQKGDIAEGYSVSREKKESFPLTVTSAQKNPTAFYLCASSIKGTAGESYTFGSGTRLTVV.

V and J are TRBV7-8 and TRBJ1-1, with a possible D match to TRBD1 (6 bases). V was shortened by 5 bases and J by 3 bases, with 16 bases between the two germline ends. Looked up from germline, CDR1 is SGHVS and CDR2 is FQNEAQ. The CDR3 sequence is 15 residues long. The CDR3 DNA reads TGTGCCAGCAGCGATCTAGGGGGGGGGTACACTGAAGCTTTCTTT. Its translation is CASSDLGGGYTEAFF. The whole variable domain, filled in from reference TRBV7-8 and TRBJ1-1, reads GAGVSQSPRYKVAKRGQDVALRCDPISGHVSLFWYQQALGQGPEFLTYFQNEAQLDKSGLPSDRFFAERPEGSVSTLKIQRTQQEDSAVYLCASSDLGGGYTEAFFGQGTRLTVV.

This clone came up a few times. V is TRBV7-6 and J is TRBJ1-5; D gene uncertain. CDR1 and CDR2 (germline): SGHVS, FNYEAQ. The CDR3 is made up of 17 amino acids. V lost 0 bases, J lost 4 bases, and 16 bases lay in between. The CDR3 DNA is TGTGCCAGCAGCTTAGCAACAGCCGATTTAAGAAATCAGCCCCAGCATTTT. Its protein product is CASSLATADLRNQPQHF.

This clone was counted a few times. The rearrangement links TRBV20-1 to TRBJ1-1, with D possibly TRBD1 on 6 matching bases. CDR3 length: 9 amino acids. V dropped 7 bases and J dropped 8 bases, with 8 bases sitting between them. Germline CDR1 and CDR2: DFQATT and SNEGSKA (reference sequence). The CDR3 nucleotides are TGCAGTGGGCAGGGGGAAGCTTTCTTT. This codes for CSGQGEAFF.

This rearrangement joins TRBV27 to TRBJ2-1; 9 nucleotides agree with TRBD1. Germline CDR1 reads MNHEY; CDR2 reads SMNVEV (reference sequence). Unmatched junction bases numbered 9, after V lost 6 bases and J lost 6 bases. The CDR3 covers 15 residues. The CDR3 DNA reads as TGTGCCAGCAGATCCCCGGGACAGGGTATCAATGAGCAGTTCTTC. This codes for CASRSPGQGINEQFF.

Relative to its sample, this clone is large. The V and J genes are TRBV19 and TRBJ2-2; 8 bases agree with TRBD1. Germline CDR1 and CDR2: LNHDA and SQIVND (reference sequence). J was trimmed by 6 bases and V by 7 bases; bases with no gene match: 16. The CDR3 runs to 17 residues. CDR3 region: CASTGALSRGLSGELFF. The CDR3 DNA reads TGTGCCAGTACCGGAGCGCTAAGCAGGGGGCTCTCCGGGGAGCTGTTTTTT. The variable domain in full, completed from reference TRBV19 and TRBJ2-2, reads DGGITQSPKYLFRKEGQNVTLSCEQNLNHDAMYWYRQDPGQGLRLIYYSQIVNDFQKGDIAEGYSVSREKKESFPLTVTSAQKNPTAFYLCASTGALSRGLSGELFFGEGSRLTVL.

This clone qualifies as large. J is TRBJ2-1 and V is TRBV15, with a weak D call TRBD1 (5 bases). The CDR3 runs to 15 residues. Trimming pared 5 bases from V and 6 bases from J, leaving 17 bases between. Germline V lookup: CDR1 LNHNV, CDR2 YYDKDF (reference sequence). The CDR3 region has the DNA TGTGCCACCAGCTCTCCTGGGGCAGGGCGCAATGAGCAGTTCTTC. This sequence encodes CATSSPGAGRNEQFF. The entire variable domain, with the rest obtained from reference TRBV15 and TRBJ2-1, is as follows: DAMVIQNPRYQVTQFGKPVTLSCSQTLNHNVMYWYQQKSSQAPKLLFHYYDKDFNNEADTPDNFQSRRPNTSFCFLDIRSPGLGDTAMYLCATSSPGAGRNEQFFGPGTRLTVL.

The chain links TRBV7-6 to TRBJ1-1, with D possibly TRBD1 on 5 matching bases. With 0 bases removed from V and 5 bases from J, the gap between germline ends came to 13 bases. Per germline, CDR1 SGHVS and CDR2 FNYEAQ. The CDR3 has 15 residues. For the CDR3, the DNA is TGTGCCAGCAGCTTAGCCCCCTCAGGGAGTACTGAAGCTTTCTTT. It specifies CASSLAPSGSTEAFF.

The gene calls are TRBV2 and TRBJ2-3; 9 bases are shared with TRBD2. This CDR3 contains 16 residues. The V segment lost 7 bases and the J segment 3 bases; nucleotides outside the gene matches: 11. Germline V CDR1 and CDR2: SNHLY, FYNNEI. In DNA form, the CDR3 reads TGTGCCAGCACCTCCCTCGCGGGGGGGCTAACAGATACGCAGTATTTT. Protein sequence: CASTSLAGGLTDTQYF.

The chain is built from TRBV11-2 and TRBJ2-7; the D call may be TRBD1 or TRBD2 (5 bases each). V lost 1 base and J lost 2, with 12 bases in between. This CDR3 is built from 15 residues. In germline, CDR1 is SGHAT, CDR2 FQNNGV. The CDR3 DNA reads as TGTGCCAGCAGCTTAGTCCGGGACGGCCCCTACGAGCAGTACTTC. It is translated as CASSLVRDGPYEQYF.

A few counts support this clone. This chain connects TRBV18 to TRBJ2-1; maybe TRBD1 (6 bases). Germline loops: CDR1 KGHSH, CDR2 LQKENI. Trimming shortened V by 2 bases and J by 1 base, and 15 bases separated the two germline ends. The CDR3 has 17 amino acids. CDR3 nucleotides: TGTGCCAGCTCACCAGCTTCCGCAGGGGTTTCCTACAATGAGCAGTTCTTC. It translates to CASSPASAGVSYNEQFF.

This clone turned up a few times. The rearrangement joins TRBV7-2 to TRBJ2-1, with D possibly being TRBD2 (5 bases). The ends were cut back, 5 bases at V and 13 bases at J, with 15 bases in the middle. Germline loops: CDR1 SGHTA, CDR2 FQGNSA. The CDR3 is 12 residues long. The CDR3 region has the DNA TGTGCCAGCAGCATTGGCCTAGCCTCCCAGTTCTTC. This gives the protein CASSIGLASQFF.

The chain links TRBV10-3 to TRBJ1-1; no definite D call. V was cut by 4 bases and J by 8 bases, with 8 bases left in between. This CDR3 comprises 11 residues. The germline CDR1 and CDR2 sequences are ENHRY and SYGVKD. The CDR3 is CAISGGIEAFF. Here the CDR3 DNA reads TGTGCCATCAGTGGCGGTATCGAAGCTTTCTTT.